The 26 T cell receptor beta chains reported below all come from one sample, sequenced in a study of blood T cell repertoires in COVID-19. Assay used: immunoSEQ multiplex PCR; TCRdb lists only in-frame clones, some missing. The top ten clones hold 1.5% of a sample with some 270,000 clones, 65% to 85% of them seen once. Sequencing input: peripheral blood. All receptors derive from a woman in her 40s who had recovered from COVID-19.

This clone showed up just once. The CDR3 protein is CASSERRQGVGIYNEQFF. The CDR3 nucleotides are TGCGCCAGCAGTGAGCGTAGGCAGGGGGTCGGTATTTACAATGAGCAGTTCTTC. V and J are TRBV10-1 and TRBJ2-1; TRBD1 aligns across 7 bases. The CDR3 is made up of 18 amino acids. Germline-derived CDR1 and CDR2 are WNHNN and SYGVQD (reference sequence). Trimming took 2 bases from V and 4 from J; bases not matched to a gene: 14.

V gene TRBV7-6 combines with J gene TRBJ1-5, with TRBD1 matching 9 bases. Germline V gene lookup returns CDR1 SGHVS and CDR2 FNYEAQ. The CDR3 covers 18 residues. The V segment lost 5 bases and the J segment 0 bases; nucleotides outside the gene matches: 11. The DNA of the CDR3 is TGTGCCAGCAGCCGTGAAACTGGGACAGGGAATAGCAATCAGCCCCAGCATTTT. Translating it yields CASSRETGTGNSNQPQHF.

V and J are TRBV3-1 (or the pseudogene TRBV3-2) and TRBJ1-4; the match to TRBD1 covers 7 bases. The germline V gene encodes CDR1 LGHDT and CDR2 YNNKEL (reference sequence). The length of the CDR3 is 15 residues. V trimming: 4 bases; J trimming: 2 bases; junction bases outside the gene matches: 4. CDR3 sequence reads: CASSPPGQTNEKLFF. CDR3 nucleotides: TGTGCCAGCAGCCCACCGGGACAGACTAATGAAAAACTGTTTTTT.

The V gene is TRBV3-1 (or the pseudogene TRBV3-2), the J gene TRBJ2-1; 12 bases match TRBD2. The CDR3 loop spans 17 amino acids. After removal of 2 bases from V and 7 bases from J, the junction contained 9 bases not matched to a gene. Germline CDR1 and CDR2: LGHDT and YNNKEL (reference sequence). Written as DNA, the CDR3 is TGTGCCAGCAGCCAAAGACTAGCGGGGGCTTCGTTTAATGAGCAGTTCTTC. Residues: CASSQRLAGASFNEQFF.

The rearrangement joins TRBV27 to TRBJ2-2; no clear D gene. Looked up from germline, CDR1 is MNHEY and CDR2 is SMNVEV (reference sequence). This CDR3 spans 14 amino acids. V was cut by 4 bases and J by 1 base, with 7 bases left in between. CDR3 nucleotides: TGTGCCAGCAGTTCCTACAGGAACACCGGGGAGCTGTTTTTT. Protein sequence: CASSSYRNTGELFF.

The V call is TRBV5-1, the J call TRBJ2-3; 9 positions agree with TRBD2. CDR1 and CDR2 (germline): SGHRS, YFSETQ. The J segment lost 5 bases and the V segment lost 0 bases, leaving 10 bases of the junction unmatched. The CDR3 contains 17 residues. As DNA, the CDR3 is TGCGCCAGCAGCTTGGGGTTAGCGGGGGCCGGGGGAGATACGCAGTATTTT. It yields the protein CASSLGLAGAGGDTQYF.

This chain uses TRBV19 with TRBJ1-5, with D possibly TRBD1 on 5 matching bases. CDR3 length: 14 residues. From germline, CDR1 is LNHDA and CDR2 SQIVND (reference sequence). V was pared by 7 bases and J by 3 bases, with 13 bases between. The CDR3 DNA reads TGTGCCAGTACCCCGAGACAGCTCAATCAGCCCCAGCATTTT. Translating it yields CASTPRQLNQPQHF.

This clone was detected only once. The CDR3 protein is CASSLNSLTGELFF. The CDR3 nucleotides read TGTGCCAGCAGTTTAAACAGCTTAACCGGGGAGCTGTTTTTT. This chain joins TRBV2 and TRBJ2-2, with D uncertain. V was trimmed by 5 bases and J by 5 bases, leaving 12 bases between them. The CDR3 sequence is 14 residues long. Germline V CDR1 and CDR2: SNHLY, FYNNEI. Combining the CDR3 with reference TRBV2 and TRBJ2-2 gives the whole variable domain EPEVTQTPSHQVTQMGQEVILRCVPISNHLYFYWYRQILGQKVEFLVSFYNNEISEKSEIFDDQFSVERPDGSNFTLKIRSTKLEDSAMYFCASSLNSLTGELFFGEGSRLTVL.

This clone was picked up one time. The chain couples TRBV28 to TRBJ2-1; D possibly corresponds to TRBD1 (6 bases). CDR1 and CDR2 from the germline V gene are MDHEN and SYDVKM. Trimming stripped 6 bases from V and 12 bases from J, with 15 bases between. The CDR3 has 12 residues. The CDR3, as DNA: TGTGCCAGCAGCACTAACAGGGTTACGCAGTTCTTC. This encodes CASSTNRVTQFF.

This clone has just one count. The rearrangement links TRBV27 to TRBJ2-5; TRBD1 aligns across 9 bases. Germline CDR1 and CDR2: MNHEY and SMNVEV (reference sequence). V gave up 6 bases and J gave up 5 bases; unmatched junction bases: 13. CDR3 length equals 16 residues. The CDR3: CASRSPGTGSGETQYF. DNA of the CDR3: TGTGCCAGCAGGAGCCCAGGGACAGGGTCTGGGGAGACCCAGTACTTC.

This rearrangement joins TRBV7-3 to TRBJ1-1; TRBD1 might be the D (6 bases). Trimming removed 4 bases from V and 1 base from J, with 10 bases in between. Germline V gives CDR1 SGHTA, CDR2 FQGTGA. This CDR3 contains 14 residues. In nucleotides, the CDR3 is TGTGCCAGCAGCTCGGGACAACCGAACACTGAAGCTTTCTTT. Translating gives CASSSGQPNTEAFF.

The J gene is TRBJ2-5, the V gene TRBV9; 7 bases line up with TRBD2. Unmatched junction bases numbered 13, after V lost 4 bases and J lost 7 bases. The CDR3 length is 15 residues. The germline CDR1 and CDR2 sequences are SGDLS and YYNGEE. This chain's CDR3 is CASSPGPAPGGTQYF. In nucleotides, the CDR3 is TGTGCCAGCAGCCCCGGTCCCGCCCCGGGGGGGACCCAGTACTTC.

A single count supports this clone. This chain joins TRBV7-2 and TRBJ1-1; 7 bases are shared with TRBD1. The CDR3 spans 12 residues. V lost 3 bases and J lost 11; bases outside the gene matches: 6. CDR1 is SGHTA, CDR2 FQGNSA, per germline. CDR3 sequence reads: CASSFPGQRAFF. The CDR3 coding sequence is TGTGCCAGCAGCTTCCCGGGACAGAGGGCTTTCTTT.

The CDR3 nucleotides are TGTGCCAGCAGTTACGAATACAGGGGGGCCTACGAGCAGTACTTC. It translates to CASSYEYRGAYEQYF. This chain joins TRBV6-5 and TRBJ2-7; TRBD1 matches 8 bases. This CDR3 spans 15 amino acids. The germline gives CDR1 MNHEY, CDR2 SVGAGI. With V trimmed by 2 bases and J by 2 bases, 5 bases remained unmatched.

The rearrangement joins TRBV27 to TRBJ1-6; 7 bases match TRBD1. Germline V lookup: CDR1 MNHEY, CDR2 SMNVEV (reference sequence). The CDR3 consists of 16 residues. The junction had 10 bases not matched to a gene; V was cut back by 4 bases and J by 7 bases. The CDR3 sequence: CASSSLSTGSNSPLHF. Written as DNA, the CDR3 is TGTGCCAGCAGTTCCCTATCGACAGGGAGCAATTCACCCCTCCACTTT.

This rearrangement joins TRBV4-2 to TRBJ2-4; TRBD1 agrees at 9 bases. This CDR3 spans 16 amino acids. V shed 4 bases and J 8 bases; nucleotides not matched to a gene: 12. The V gene's germline CDR1 is LGHNA and CDR2 YNFKEQ. The CDR3 sequence is CASSPFYRDRADIQYF. The CDR3 nucleotides are TGTGCCAGCAGCCCCTTCTACCGGGACAGGGCTGACATTCAGTACTTC.

The chain uses TRBV2 and TRBJ1-5; possibly TRBD1 for D (5 bases). This CDR3 has 13 residues. Between the trimmed V and J ends, which lost 6 bases and 4 bases, there was a span of 10 bases. The germline V gene has CDR1 SNHLY and CDR2 FYNNEI. CDR3 sequence (DNA): TGTGCCAGCAGCAAGGAGGGGAATCAGCCCCAGCATTTT. Translated, it gives CASSKEGNQPQHF.

This clone was recorded at least ten times. This rearrangement joins TRBV20-1 to TRBJ1-6; a possible D gene is TRBD1 (5 bases). V dropped 3 bases and J dropped 7 bases, with 10 bases sitting between them. The CDR3 spans 13 residues. Looked up from germline, CDR1 is DFQATT and CDR2 is SNEGSKA (reference sequence). In DNA form, the CDR3 reads TGCAGTGCTAGTACCAGGGCGAATTCACCCCTCCACTTT. Translation: CSASTRANSPLHF.

The genes are TRBV6-5 and TRBJ2-3; 7 nucleotides agree with TRBD2. CDR1 and CDR2 (germline): MNHEY, SVGAGI. This CDR3 is built from 15 residues. With V trimmed by 6 bases and J by 0 bases, 6 bases remained unmatched. The CDR3 loop reads CASRPQRGSTDTQYF. Here the CDR3 DNA reads TGTGCCAGCAGACCTCAGCGGGGTAGCACAGATACGCAGTATTTT.

The chain's CDR3 is CASSHGQGPGDEQYF. DNA for the CDR3: TGCGCCAGCAGCCACGGACAGGGGCCGGGCGACGAGCAGTACTTC. V and J are TRBV5-1 and TRBJ2-7; the match to TRBD1 covers 9 bases. The junction had 10 bases not matched to a gene; V was cut back by 4 bases and J by 5 bases. Germline assignment: CDR1 SGHRS and CDR2 YFSETQ. The CDR3 spans 15 residues.

The rearrangement joins TRBV11-3 to TRBJ1-1, with 7 bases identical to TRBD1. V lost 5 bases and J lost 1; bases outside the gene matches: 13. Germline CDR1 and CDR2: SGHNT and YENEEA. CDR3 length equals 17 residues. The CDR3 loop reads CASSPSPRDSPNTEAFF. CDR3 sequence (DNA): TGTGCCAGCAGCCCGAGCCCCCGGGACAGCCCGAACACTGAAGCTTTCTTT.

The V gene is TRBV9, the J gene TRBJ1-3; D unresolved. This CDR3 has 15 residues. V was clipped by 3 bases and J by 2 bases, with 12 bases between them. Germline V gene sequence: CDR1 SGDLS, CDR2 YYNGEE. The CDR3 region has the DNA TGTGCCAGCAGCGAGACAACTCTACCTGGAAACACCATATATTTT. Its protein is CASSETTLPGNTIYF.

The rearrangement joins TRBV6-6 to TRBJ2-7; 10 bases are shared with TRBD1. V was pared by 10 bases and J by 0 bases, with 9 bases of the junction left unmatched. Germline values: CDR1 MNHNY, CDR2 SVGAGI (reference sequence). There are 15 residues in the CDR3. CDR3 in DNA: TGTGCCACCCGTCTTGGGACAGGGGACTCCTACGAGCAGTACTTC. Translation gives CATRLGTGDSYEQYF.

This clone was found once. V gene TRBV6-5 combines with J gene TRBJ2-5, with D possibly matching TRBD2 (6 bases). Germline CDR1 is MNHEY and CDR2 is SVGAGI. This CDR3 comprises 14 residues. V was trimmed by 2 bases and J by 1 base, leaving 8 bases between them. The CDR3 nucleotides are TGTGCCAGCAGTTACGGAGGGTCCCAAGAGACCCAGTACTTC. As protein: CASSYGGSQETQYF.

The V gene is TRBV4-1, the J gene TRBJ1-4, with TRBD1 matching over 7 bases. CDR3 length equals 15 residues. Germline V gene lookup returns CDR1 MGHRA and CDR2 YSYEKL. V was clipped by 3 bases and J by 8 bases; unmatched bases: 9. The CDR3 reads CASSHLRGTVEKLFF. CDR3 nucleotide sequence: TGCGCCAGCAGCCATCTCCGGGGGACAGTCGAAAAACTGTTTTTT.

The chain recombines TRBV28 with TRBJ1-3; 7 nucleotides align to TRBD1. CDR3 length: 14 amino acids. The junction had 3 bases not matched to a gene; V was cut back by 5 bases and J by 2 bases. Germline CDR1 reads MDHEN; CDR2 reads SYDVKM. The CDR3 protein is CASSPGGAGNTIYF. The CDR3 nucleotides read TGTGCCAGCAGTCCAGGGGGTGCTGGAAACACCATATATTTT.